A selection of T cell receptor beta chains follows, all from one sample in a study of blood T cell repertoires in COVID-19. Libraries were prepared by immunoSEQ multiplex PCR; TCRdb keeps only in-frame clonotypes and omits some of them. Of some 330,000 clones listed, under 90% are singletons. The sample taken for sequencing was PBMCs or T cells enriched from blood (not recorded which). All receptors come from a man younger than 45 who had recovered from COVID-19. Both conserved end residues are part of each CDR3. D genes are given only for firm matches. Clone sizes are given selectively: once, few, many, or a class where the clone is expanded.

V: TRBV11-2
size: NA
D: TRBD2
J: TRBJ2-3
CDR3: CASSPGTSRDTQYF
DNA: TGTGCCAGCAGCCCAGGGACTAGCCGCGATACGCAGTATTTT

V: TRBV5-1
size: NA
D: NA
J: TRBJ2-3
CDR3: CASSLRETYDTQYF
DNA: TGCGCCAGCAGCTTACGGGAGACGTACGATACGCAGTATTTT

V: TRBV25-1
size: NA
D: NA
J: TRBJ2-7
CDR3: CASSVDSNYEQYF
DNA: TGTGCCAGCAGTGTCGACAGTAACTACGAGCAGTACTTC

V: TRBV5-1
size: NA
D: NA
J: TRBJ2-1
CDR3: CASSLLLKPGQGLFSYNEQFF
DNA: TGCGCCAGCAGCTTACTCCTAAAACCGGGACAAGGGCTCTTCTCCTACAATGAGCAGTTCTTC

V: TRBV7-9
size: NA
D: TRBD1
J: TRBJ2-3
CDR3: CASSSGTGSFDTQYF
DNA: TGTGCCAGCAGCTCCGGGACAGGGAGTTTCGATACGCAGTATTTT

V: TRBV7-2
size: NA
D: TRBD2
J: TRBJ2-5
CDR3: CASRRPGLAGQETQYF
DNA: TGTGCCAGCAGACGGCCGGGACTAGCGGGGCAAGAGACCCAGTACTTC

V: TRBV30
size: few
D: TRBD1
J: TRBJ1-2
CDR3: CAWNEGAGGYTF
DNA: TGTGCCTGGAATGAGGGGGCCGGTGGCTACACCTTC

V: TRBV19
size: NA
D: NA
J: TRBJ1-1
CDR3: CASSITGWAGAEAFF
DNA: TGTGCCAGTAGTATAACAGGGTGGGCAGGTGCTGAAGCTTTCTTT

V: TRBV30
size: NA
D: TRBD2
J: TRBJ2-3
CDR3: CAWSVGAGVGDTQYF
DNA: TGTGCCTGGAGTGTAGGAGCGGGAGTGGGGGATACGCAGTATTTT

V: TRBV11-2
size: NA
D: NA
J: TRBJ2-5
CDR3: CASSPGRRGETQYF
DNA: TGTGCCAGCAGCCCCGGACGGAGGGGAGAGACCCAGTACTTC

V: TRBV3-1/TRBV3-2
size: NA
D: NA
J: TRBJ1-2
CDR3: CASSQEQAYGYTF
DNA: TGTGCCAGCAGCCAAGAACAGGCCTATGGCTACACCTTC

V: TRBV4-1
size: NA
D: NA
J: TRBJ2-7
CDR3: CASSQDRQKGYEQYF
DNA: TGCGCCAGCAGCCAAGATAGACAGAAGGGCTACGAGCAGTACTTC

V: TRBV7-2
size: NA
D: TRBD1
J: TRBJ1-5
CDR3: CASSLGQDAQPQHF
DNA: TGTGCCAGCAGCTTGGGACAGGATGCTCAGCCCCAGCATTTT

V: TRBV28
size: once
D: TRBD1
J: TRBJ1-2
CDR3: CASNKGAGGYTF
DNA: TGTGCCAGCAACAAGGGGGCCGGGGGCTACACCTTC

V: TRBV5-4
size: NA
D: NA
J: TRBJ2-5
CDR3: CASSLDSQETQYF
DNA: TGTGCCAGCAGCTTGGACAGCCAAGAGACCCAGTACTTC

V: TRBV7-9
size: once
D: NA
J: TRBJ2-1
CDR3: CASSLTGTQDWDEQFF
DNA: TGTGCCAGCAGCCTAACCGGGACTCAAGATTGGGATGAGCAGTTCTTC

V: TRBV5-1
size: NA
D: TRBD1
J: TRBJ1-3
CDR3: CASSLDRGGNTIYF
DNA: TGCGCCAGCAGCCTGGACAGGGGAGGAAACACCATATATTTT

V: TRBV25-1
size: NA
D: NA
J: TRBJ1-2
CDR3: CASRTDDNYGYTF
DNA: TGTGCCAGCAGAACAGACGATAACTATGGCTACACCTTC

V: TRBV7-9
size: NA
D: TRBD1
J: TRBJ1-5
CDR3: CASSLAQGGRNQPQHF
DNA: TGTGCCAGCAGCTTAGCCCAGGGGGGCCGCAATCAGCCCCAGCATTTT

V: TRBV5-1
size: NA
D: NA
J: TRBJ2-7
CDR3: CASSSPRGASEQYF
DNA: TGCGCCAGCAGTTCCCCCCGGGGGGCCAGCGAGCAGTACTTC

V: TRBV3-1/TRBV3-2
size: NA
D: NA
J: TRBJ1-6
CDR3: CASSRPGGGYNSPLHF
DNA: TGTGCCAGCAGCCGCCCCGGGGGGGGGTACAATTCACCCCTCCACTTT

V: TRBV10-2
size: NA
D: TRBD1
J: TRBJ1-6
CDR3: CASSAKQGAAYSPLHF
DNA: TGCGCCAGCAGTGCCAAACAGGGGGCAGCTTATTCACCCCTCCACTTT

V: TRBV11-3
size: NA
D: NA
J: TRBJ2-1
CDR3: CASSPRGRGATSYNEQFF
DNA: TGTGCCAGCAGTCCTAGAGGTCGGGGGGCGACCTCCTACAATGAGCAGTTCTTC